These T cell receptor beta chains were read from a single sample in a study of identical twins. TCRdb itself ran the 5' RACE reads through MiXCR, one entry per CDR3 protein. This sample has 1.5 million to 2 million distinct CDR3 sequences, with roughly a third found just once. Sequenced sample: cord blood. The source of these receptors is a newborn girl in good health. The CDR3 runs from the conserved cysteine through the conserved F or W. The D gene is left open where the match is weak. Only part of the rows carry a size: once, few, many, or a class if the clone is expanded.

TRBJ2-4	TRBD2	once	TRBV3-1	TGTGCCAGCAGCGGGGGACTAGCGGCGGGCGATGAGCAGTACTTC	CASSGGLAAGDEQYF
TRBJ1-1	NA	NA	TRBV20-1	TGCAGAGCAAATTCGGAGGGGCTTACTGAAGCTTTCTTT	CRANSEGLTEAFF
TRBJ2-5	TRBD2	NA	TRBV19	TGTGCCAGTACTGTAGCTAGCGGGAGAAATGAGCAGTACTTC	CASTVASGRNEQYF
TRBJ1-1	NA	NA	TRBV10-1	TGCGACCAAACGGACAGCTTGAACACTGAAGCTTTCTTT	CDQTDSLNTEAFF
TRBJ1-5	NA	few	TRBV10-3	TGTGCCATCAGTAGACAGGGCAATCAGCCCCAGCATTTT	CAISRQGNQPQHF
TRBJ2-1	NA	NA	TRBV5-4	TGTGCCAGCAGCTTGAGCGATAAGGGCCGGTCGGATGAGCAGTTCTTC	CASSLSDKGRSDEQFF
TRBJ2-1	TRBD2	few	TRBV7-2	TGTGCCAGCAGCCCGATAGCGGGATTGTCTTCGAATGAGCAGTTCTTC	CASSPIAGLSSNEQFF
TRBJ1-3	TRBD1	NA	TRBV29-1	TGCAGCGTGGGGACAGGGGATCGAAACACCATATATTTT	CSVGTGDRNTIYF
TRBJ2-1	TRBD1	many	TRBV12-3/TRBV12-4	TGTGCCAGCACCTTAACAGGGGAGTCCTACAATGAGCAGTTCTTC	CASTLTGESYNEQFF
TRBJ2-7	TRBD1	NA	TRBV27	TGTGCCGCCGGGACAGGGTTTTCCGAGCAGTACTTC	CAAGTGFSEQYF
TRBJ1-2	NA	NA	TRBV5-1	TGCGCCAGCAGCTTGGGACGGCCGATAAACTATGGCTACACCTTC	CASSLGRPINYGYTF
TRBJ2-3	NA	many	TRBV4-2	TGTGCCAGCAGCCAAGGGGACCGAGGACGCACGAGCACAGATACGCAGTATTTT	CASSQGDRGRTSTDTQYF
TRBJ2-1	NA	NA	TRBV29-1	TGCAGCGTCTACAGGAACTATGAGCAGTTCTTC	CSVYRNYEQFF
TRBJ1-2	NA	NA	TRBV27	TGTGCCAGCAGTTTGAGGGGTTGGGGCAACTATGGCTACACCTTC	CASSLRGWGNYGYTF
TRBJ2-3	TRBD2	few	TRBV20-1	TGCAGTGCTAGTGGGCTAGCGGGAGGTAGCACAGATACGCAGTATTTT	CSASGLAGGSTDTQYF
TRBJ2-1	TRBD2	NA	TRBV20-1	TGCAGTGCTAGGCCCCCGACTAGCGATTACAATGAGCAGTTCTTC	CSARPPTSDYNEQFF
TRBJ1-2	NA	many	TRBV24-1	TGTGCCACCAGTGACCCTTCGACCGGCTACACCTTC	CATSDPSTGYTF
TRBJ2-3	TRBD2	NA	TRBV4-1	TGCGCCAGCAGCCAAGATCTCGGACTAGCGGGGGGCACAGATACGCAGTATTTT	CASSQDLGLAGGTDTQYF
TRBJ1-5	NA	NA	TRBV28	TGTGCCAGCAGTTGGCCCCAATATGGAGGCAATCAGCCCCAGCATTTT	CASSWPQYGGNQPQHF
TRBJ2-2	TRBD2	NA	TRBV4-1	TGCGCCAGCAGCCAAGTCTTGGTGCGATCGGGAGGCAACACCGGGGAGCTGTTTTTT	CASSQVLVRSGGNTGELFF
TRBJ2-7	TRBD1	NA	TRBV2	TGTGCCGGCAGGAGAGGACAGGGATCCTACGAGCAGTACTTC	CAGRRGQGSYEQYF
TRBJ2-4	NA	NA	TRBV24-1	TGTGCCACCAGTGATGTAGGGGTGAGGGAGCAGTACTTC	CATSDVGVREQYF
TRBJ2-7	TRBD1	few	TRBV5-1	TGCGCCAGCAGCTTTTTGACAGGGCTTGGCTACGAGCAGTACTTC	CASSFLTGLGYEQYF
TRBJ2-7	NA	NA	TRBV21-1	TGTGCCAGCAGCAAAGCAAGGCAGGCGAGGATCCAGTACTTC	CASSKARQARIQYF
TRBJ2-7	NA	NA	TRBV29-1	TGCAGCGCTGTGGACGGTTTTACAGGGGAGCAGTACTTC	CSAVDGFTGEQYF
TRBJ2-1	NA	NA	TRBV7-9	TGTGCCAGCAGCTTAGGTGCACTGGGCTCCTCCTACAATGAGCAGTTCTTC	CASSLGALGSSYNEQFF
TRBJ2-3	TRBD2	few	TRBV7-6	TGTGCCAGCAGCCGAGGGACTAGCGTTCCAGATACGCAGTATTTT	CASSRGTSVPDTQYF
TRBJ2-2	NA	NA	TRBV5-1	TGCGCCAGCAGCGATCATGGGGCCGGGGAGCTGTTTTTT	CASSDHGAGELFF
TRBJ2-3	TRBD2	NA	TRBV25-1	TGTGCCAGCAGTACTCTAGCGGGCCCCACAGATACGCAGTATTTT	CASSTLAGPTDTQYF
TRBJ2-5	NA	NA	TRBV24-1	TGTGCCACCAGGGGGTCGGGCACAGCCCAGTACTTC	CATRGSGTAQYF
TRBJ2-5	NA	NA	TRBV20-1	TGCAGTGCTAGACCTAGGGGAGGAGGCCAAGAGACCCAGTACTTC	CSARPRGGGQETQYF
TRBJ1-1	NA	NA	TRBV13	TGTGCCAGCAGATCCGTGGGGCGTGCGAACACTGAAGCTTTCTTT	CASRSVGRANTEAFF
TRBJ1-5	NA	NA	TRBV20-1	TGCAGTGCCGAAAAGGTAGACAGCAATCAGCCCCAGCATTTT	CSAEKVDSNQPQHF
TRBJ2-1	NA	NA	TRBV7-2	TGTGCCAGCAGCTGGGGATTCTCTAATGAGCAGTTCTTC	CASSWGFSNEQFF
TRBJ1-1	TRBD1	many	TRBV9	TGTGCCAGCAGCGTAGGGACAGGGAACACTGAAGCTTTCTTT	CASSVGTGNTEAFF
TRBJ2-7	NA	NA	TRBV20-1	TGCAGTGCTGGCCCCCAATCCTACGAGCAGTACTTC	CSAGPQSYEQYF
TRBJ1-2	TRBD1	NA	TRBV5-1	TGCGCCAGCAGCCTGAGACCAGGGGGCGCGTACTATGGCTGCACCTTC	CASSLRPGGAYYGCTF
TRBJ2-5	NA	few	TRBV20-1	TGCAGTGCTAGTTCCCGTAGCGGAAAAGAGACCCAGTACTTC	CSASSRSGKETQYF
TRBJ2-3	NA	few	TRBV24-1	TGTGCCACCAGGAAGAGGGATACAGATACGCAGTATTTT	CATRKRDTDTQYF
TRBJ2-3	NA	few	TRBV4-1	TGCGCCAGCAGCCAGGACTACCCGGGCACAGATACGCAGTATTTT	CASSQDYPGTDTQYF
TRBJ2-2	NA	NA	TRBV20-1	TGCAGTGCTAGAGATGTCAGCACCACCGGGGAGCTGTTTTTT	CSARDVSTTGELFF
TRBJ2-5	TRBD2	once	TRBV27	TGTGCCAGCAGTTTTCTAGCGGGGGGGCCGGCTAGGGAGACCCAGTACTTC	CASSFLAGGPARETQYF
TRBJ2-4	TRBD2	few	TRBV5-1	TGCGCCAGCACATACGGACTAGCGGGAGGCCTGCAGTACTTC	CASTYGLAGGLQYF